This T cell receptor (beta chain) comes out of a study of T cells in Graves' hyperthyroidism and ophthalmopathy. Germline V gives CDR1 SQVTM, CDR2 ANQGSEA. V dropped 8 bases and J dropped 2 bases, with 19 bases sitting between them. The CDR3 has 14 amino acids. This clonotype was counted once. RNA transcripts gave rise to amplified TCR beta CDR3 regions. HTBI primers drove first-round RT-PCR of the TCR CDR3. One entry per CDR3 protein results from TCRdb running MiXCR on the multiplex PCR reads. This table holds roughly 700,000 distinct CDR3 sequences, 30% to 40% found once. Sequencing was carried out using blood. The chain uses TRBV29-1 and TRBJ2-7; D is unresolved. The receptor comes from a woman in her thirties or forties with Graves' hyperthyroidism. The CDR3 reads CSLGQAIVTYEQYF. The CDR3 DNA sequence: TGCAGCTTAGGTCAGGCCATTGTAACCTACGAGCAGTACTTC.